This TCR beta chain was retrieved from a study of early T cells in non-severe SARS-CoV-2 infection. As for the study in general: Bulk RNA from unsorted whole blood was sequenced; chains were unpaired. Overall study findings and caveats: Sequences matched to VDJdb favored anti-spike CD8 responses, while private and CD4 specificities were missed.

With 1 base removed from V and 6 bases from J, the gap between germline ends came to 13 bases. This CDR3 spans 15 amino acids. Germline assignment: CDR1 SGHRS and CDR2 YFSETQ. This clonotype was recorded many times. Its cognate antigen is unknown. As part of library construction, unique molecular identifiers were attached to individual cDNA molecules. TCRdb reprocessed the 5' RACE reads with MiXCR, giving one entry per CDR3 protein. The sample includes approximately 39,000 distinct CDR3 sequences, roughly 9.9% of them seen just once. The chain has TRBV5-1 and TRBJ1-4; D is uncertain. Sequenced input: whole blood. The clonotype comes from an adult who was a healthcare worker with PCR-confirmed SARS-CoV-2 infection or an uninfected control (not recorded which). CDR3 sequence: CASSLSGVKDEKLFF. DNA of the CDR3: TGCGCCAGCAGCTTGTCCGGGGTGAAGGATGAAAAACTGTTTTTT.